The sequence of this TCR beta chain was determined in a study of immune reconstitution after stem cell transplant in scleroderma (TCRdb year 2017). Libraries were prepared through RT-PCR. For sequencing, an Illumina MiSeq was employed. In-frame beta chains were kept once TCRdb had trimmed the public reads at Q25 with fastp and called clones with MiXCR. Under each unique CDR3 protein, matching rows form one entry showing the most common genes and DNA. The sample table holds roughly 4,800 distinct CDR3 sequences, of which approximately 8.5% were seen once. The ten largest clones represent around 4% of the sample. V drops 5 bases and J drops 1 base, leaving 11 bases in between. From the cysteine up to the phenylalanine, the CDR3 has a length of 14 residues. The only DNA kept is the CDR3, 42 bases in frame from the first base. CDR1 and CDR2 are read off the germline V gene as SGHTA and FQGNSA. This clonotype is termed medium-sized (0.01 to 0.1%). Its cognate antigen has yet to be identified. No quality values exist for individual bases; no much larger clone is one base distant.

The sequence links TRBV7-2 to TRBJ1-1; the D gene remains uncertain. This sequence was found in a male donor with systemic sclerosis. Sampling was carried out before or after autologous hematopoietic stem cell transplantation (not recorded which). At the DNA level, the sequence is TGTGCCAGCAGCATGGACGGTCGGAACACTGAAGCTTTCTTT. The resulting protein is CASSMDGRNTEAFF.